These 9 T cell receptor beta chains came from one sample sequenced in a study of blood T cell repertoires in COVID-19. Assay used: immunoSEQ multiplex PCR; TCRdb lists only in-frame clones, some missing. Here the sample spans 100,000 to 150,000 clones, 84% being singletons. Sequencing was carried out using peripheral blood. The source of these receptors is a woman of 80 years or more with acute or convalescent COVID-19.

The chain uses TRBV6-4 and TRBJ2-2; 9 nucleotides match TRBD2. The CDR3 is made up of 15 amino acids. J was trimmed by 6 bases and V by 3 bases; bases with no gene match: 5. Germline CDR1 and CDR2: MRHNA and SNTAGT. CDR3: CASSESGGISGELFF. CDR3 DNA: TGTGCCAGCAGTGAGAGCGGGGGGATATCCGGGGAGCTGTTTTTT.

The V call is TRBV10-3, the J call TRBJ1-1; no clear D gene. The CDR3 length is 13 residues. With 1 base removed from V and 8 bases from J, the gap between germline ends came to 11 bases. The germline V gene has CDR1 ENHRY and CDR2 SYGVKD. The CDR3 nucleotides read TGTGCCATCAGTGAGTTCCGGGATCGGGAAGCTTTCTTT. It yields the protein CAISEFRDREAFF.

The chain employs TRBV9 and TRBJ2-1; possibly TRBD2 for D (5 bases). There are 14 residues in the CDR3. The germline gives CDR1 SGDLS, CDR2 YYNGEE. V was cut by 2 bases and J by 8 bases, with 14 bases left in between. The CDR3 DNA is TGTGCCAGCAGCGTGGGCAGTTCGAGGGATGAGCAGTTCTTC. Its translation: CASSVGSSRDEQFF.

This chain connects TRBV4-3 to TRBJ1-1; D possibly corresponds to TRBD1 (6 bases). V was cut by 6 bases and J by 0 bases, with 8 bases left in between. CDR1 and CDR2 from the germline V gene are LGHNA and YSLEER. The CDR3 covers 13 residues. The CDR3 loop is CASRQGMNTEAFF. CDR3 coding DNA: TGCGCCAGCAGACAGGGTATGAACACTGAAGCTTTCTTT.

This clone has just a few counts. V usage is TRBV10-1 and J usage is TRBJ2-1; TRBD2 might be the D (6 bases). The CDR3 runs 16 residues. V lost 2 bases, J lost 4 bases, and 15 bases lay in between. The germline V gene has CDR1 WNHNN and CDR2 SYGVQD (reference sequence). DNA of the CDR3: TGCGCCAGCAGTGAGACCCCTGGCGGGGCGTACAATGAGCAGTTCTTC. Translated, it gives CASSETPGGAYNEQFF.

The V and J genes are TRBV10-3 and TRBJ1-6; D remains unclear. This CDR3 contains 21 residues. The V end lost 0 bases, the J end lost 0 bases, and 21 bases lay between the germline ends. The germline gives CDR1 ENHRY, CDR2 SYGVKD. CDR3 residues: CAISESPLDGYLSSYNSPLHF. In DNA form, the CDR3 reads TGTGCCATCAGTGAGTCACCCCTAGACGGGTATCTGAGCTCCTATAATTCACCCCTCCACTTT.

As regards this clone: Distinct nucleotide sequences in the sample also encode this CDR3. This chain connects TRBV30 to TRBJ1-2; 7 bases agree with TRBD1. V lost 4 bases and J lost 1; bases outside the gene matches: 0. The CDR3 is 12 amino acids. The V gene's germline CDR1 is GTSNPN and CDR2 SVGIG (reference sequence). The CDR3 nucleotides are TGTGCCTGGACAGGGGGTAACTATGGCTACACCTTC. This translates into CAWTGGNYGYTF. Supplemented by reference TRBV30 and TRBJ1-2, the full variable domain reads SQTIHQWPATLVQPVGSPLSLECTVEGTSNPNLYWYRQAAGRGLQLLFYSVGIGQISSEVPQNLSASRPQDRQFILSSKKLLLSDSGFYLCAWTGGNYGYTFGSGTRLTVV.

This clone showed up just once. The chain joins TRBV5-6 to TRBJ1-2, with D unresolved. V lost 0 bases to trimming and J lost 8 bases, with 14 bases between them. The CDR3 extends over 14 amino acids. Germline V CDR1 and CDR2: SGHDT, YYEEEE. The CDR3 sequence is CASSLARRVGGYTF. In nucleotides, the CDR3 is TGTGCCAGCAGCTTGGCCCGGAGGGTAGGAGGCTACACCTTC. The full variable domain, completed using reference TRBV5-6 and TRBJ1-2, is DAGVTQSPTHLIKTRGQQVTLRCSPKSGHDTVSWYQQALGQGPQFIFQYYEEEERQRGNFPDRFSGHQFPNYSSELNVNALLLGDSALYLCASSLARRVGGYTFGSGTRLTVV.

The chain uses TRBV4-3 and TRBJ1-5, with 12 bases matching TRBD1. Trimming took 1 base from V and 3 from J; bases not matched to a gene: 13. Germline V gene sequence: CDR1 LGHNA, CDR2 YSLEER. This CDR3 has 20 residues. In nucleotides, the CDR3 is TGCGCCAGCAGCCAAGTTTCCGGGACAGGGGGCTTTTCGAACAATCAGCCCCAGCATTTT. Its translation: CASSQVSGTGGFSNNQPQHF.